These 25 T cell receptor beta chains share one sample of origin, sequenced in a study of blood T cell repertoires in COVID-19. Clones were sequenced by immunoSEQ multiplex PCR, and TCRdb holds only the in-frame ones, with some missing. The table lists more than 200,000 clones, about 86% of them singletons. Sequenced: peripheral blood. The receptors shown here come from a woman aged 50 to 60 with COVID-19, enrolled during active disease.

V and J are TRBV19 and TRBJ2-1, with D possibly being TRBD2 (6 bases). The length of the CDR3 is 17 residues. CDR1 and CDR2 (germline): LNHDA, SQIVND (reference sequence). The V end was cut by 3 bases, the J end by 2 bases, with 17 bases between. The CDR3 spells CASSIRETFSAYNEQFF. Here the CDR3 DNA reads TGTGCCAGTAGTATCCGGGAGACCTTCAGCGCCTACAATGAGCAGTTCTTC.

This clone was recorded only once. The rearrangement uses TRBV18 and TRBJ2-3; TRBD1 is a possible D gene (5 bases). Trimming left V 2 bases short and J 4 bases short, with 16 bases between. Germline CDR1 KGHSH, CDR2 LQKENI. The length of the CDR3 is 16 residues. CDR3 in DNA: TGTGCCAGCTCACCATTCGCCCCAGGGCAGGCAGATACGCAGTATTTT. Protein product: CASSPFAPGQADTQYF. Combining the CDR3 with reference TRBV18 and TRBJ2-3 gives the whole variable domain NAGVMQNPRHLVRRRGQEARLRCSPMKGHSHVYWYRQLPEEGLKFMVYLQKENIIDESGMPKERFSAEFPKEGPSILRIQQVVRGDSAAYFCASSPFAPGQADTQYFGPGTRLTVL.

This clone appeared a few times. The rearrangement links TRBV7-3 to TRBJ1-1; D is unclear. This CDR3 comprises 13 residues. Germline values: CDR1 SGHTA, CDR2 FQGTGA. Trimming stripped 1 base from V and 6 bases from J, with 9 bases between. This CDR3 is CASSLSSYSEAFF. The CDR3 DNA reads as TGTGCCAGCAGCTTAAGTTCGTATTCTGAAGCTTTCTTT.

The rearrangement joins TRBV19 to TRBJ2-3; D is possibly TRBD2 (6 bases). The CDR3 is 13 residues long. The V and J ends lost 6 bases and 6 bases respectively, with 13 bases between them. Germline CDR1 reads LNHDA; CDR2 reads SQIVND (reference sequence). The CDR3 DNA follows: TGTGCCAGTAGGTCCGGGACTGTCGATACGCAGTATTTT. It translates to CASRSGTVDTQYF.

This chain joins TRBV6-5 and TRBJ1-3, with 8 positions matching TRBD1. The CDR3 spans 15 residues. Unmatched junction bases numbered 6, after V lost 4 bases and J lost 4 bases. Germline V gene sequence: CDR1 MNHEY, CDR2 SVGAGI. CDR3 bases: TGTGCCAGCAGTTTTGGGACAGGAGGGGGAAACACCATATATTTT. Translated: CASSFGTGGGNTIYF.

This chain uses TRBV29-1 with TRBJ1-1, with 7 positions matching TRBD1. The V segment lost 5 bases and the J segment 3 bases; nucleotides outside the gene matches: 9. CDR1 is SQVTM, CDR2 ANQGSEA, per germline. The length of the CDR3 is 14 residues. CDR3 coding DNA: TGCAGCGTTCGGAGGAACAGGGGTGACACTGAAGCTTTCTTT. Translating it yields CSVRRNRGDTEAFF.

This rearrangement joins TRBV6-5 to TRBJ1-4; tentatively, D is TRBD1 (6 bases). This CDR3 comprises 14 residues. Germline CDR1 MNHEY, CDR2 SVGAGI. Trimming cost V 10 bases and J 3 bases, with 15 bases left between them. The CDR3 DNA follows: TGTGCCACCACCCAGGGGACGGCTAATGAAAAACTGTTTTTT. Protein sequence: CATTQGTANEKLFF.

The V call is TRBV27, the J call TRBJ1-2; D is uncertain. The germline V and J ends were trimmed by 5 bases and 4 bases, with 11 bases remaining between them. Germline CDR1 is MNHEY and CDR2 is SMNVEV (reference sequence). This CDR3 is built from 13 residues. CDR3 loop: CASSTRRFYGYTF. CDR3 DNA: TGTGCCAGCAGTACCCGGCGGTTCTATGGCTACACCTTC.

The J gene is TRBJ2-7, the V gene TRBV9; 8 nucleotides align to TRBD1. The length of the CDR3 is 14 residues. Germline CDR1 SGDLS, CDR2 YYNGEE. The V gene end was trimmed by 4 bases and the J gene end by 4 bases; junction bases not matched to a gene: 7. The CDR3 reads CASSSRQGTYEQYF. CDR3 in DNA: TGTGCCAGCAGCTCCCGACAGGGGACATACGAGCAGTACTTC.

The table lists this clone with a few counts. The CDR3 DNA reads as TGTGCCAGCAGCCATTGGACAGGGGCGCGCTTCTACGAGCAGTACTTC. Protein sequence: CASSHWTGARFYEQYF. The J gene is TRBJ2-7, the V gene TRBV14, with 9 nucleotides matching TRBD1. Germline trimming cut 3 bases from V and 3 bases from J; bases unmatched to any gene: 9. The CDR3 has 16 amino acids. CDR1 SGHDN and CDR2 FVKESK come from the germline V gene.

The genes are TRBV2 and TRBJ1-5; a weak D match, TRBD1 (5 bases). Trimming left V 7 bases short and J 6 bases short, with 16 bases between. CDR1 is SNHLY and CDR2 is FYNNEI in the germline V gene. This CDR3 is 14 amino acids long. DNA for the CDR3: TGTGCCAGCACCGAGGGGAGGGGTGGTCAGCCCCAGCATTTT. It is translated as CASTEGRGGQPQHF.

This rearrangement joins TRBV11-1 to TRBJ2-1; no clear D gene. V lost 4 bases and J lost 5, with 18 bases in between. The CDR3 contains 16 residues. In germline, CDR1 is SGHAT, CDR2 FQDESV (reference sequence). CDR3 coding DNA: TGTGCCAGCAGCTCCCAGTTAGAAACACGGGACAATGAGCAGTTCTTC. Protein: CASSSQLETRDNEQFF.

The chain is built from TRBV27 and TRBJ1-1, with D possibly matching TRBD1 (6 bases). This CDR3 is built from 12 residues. Trimming removed 8 bases from V and 4 bases from J, with 11 bases in between. The germline V gene has CDR1 MNHEY and CDR2 SMNVEV (reference sequence). CDR3 residues: CASSRGGTEAFF. Written as DNA, the CDR3 is TGTGCCAGCTCGAGGGGGGGCACTGAAGCTTTCTTT.

The gene calls are TRBV7-3 and TRBJ2-7, with a weak D call TRBD1 (5 bases). The CDR3 sequence is 12 residues long. Germline V CDR1 and CDR2: SGHTA, FQGTGA. Trimming left V 2 bases short and J 6 bases short, with 8 bases between. CDR3 sequence (DNA): TGTGCCAGCAGCTTACAGGGCGGCGAGCAGTACTTC. Translated: CASSLQGGEQYF.

The chain is built from TRBV10-3 and TRBJ1-2, with D unclear. Trimming shortened V by 3 bases and J by 4 bases, and 12 bases separated the two germline ends. Looked up from germline, CDR1 is ENHRY and CDR2 is SYGVKD. The CDR3 has 14 residues. CDR3 nucleotide sequence: TGTGCCATCAGTGAATCACAGAAGCCCTATGGCTACACCTTC. Residues: CAISESQKPYGYTF.

The J gene is TRBJ2-7, the V gene TRBV3-1 (or the pseudogene TRBV3-2); 7 bases are shared with TRBD1. CDR1 and CDR2 from the germline V gene are LGHDT and YNNKEL (reference sequence). With V trimmed by 2 bases and J by 0 bases, 13 bases remained unmatched. The CDR3 extends over 18 amino acids. The CDR3 DNA reads as TGTGCCAGCAGCCAACGCACCTCTATCGGGACAGTCTCCTACGAGCAGTACTTC. This gives the protein CASSQRTSIGTVSYEQYF.

The J gene is TRBJ1-1, the V gene TRBV27, with 8 bases that match TRBD1. This CDR3 has 12 amino acids. V gave up 5 bases and J gave up 10 bases; unmatched junction bases: 6. Per the germline V gene, CDR1 is MNHEY and CDR2 is SMNVEV (reference sequence). Written as DNA, the CDR3 is TGTGCCAGCAGTCCGACAGGGGAGGGAGCTTTCTTT. As protein: CASSPTGEGAFF.

This chain links TRBV24-1 with TRBJ2-5, with 11 nucleotides matching TRBD1. J was trimmed by 6 bases and V by 5 bases; bases with no gene match: 1. Germline V gives CDR1 KGHDR, CDR2 SFDVKD. This CDR3 comprises 13 residues. DNA for the CDR3: TGTGCCACCAGTGGGACAGGGGGCAAGACCCAGTACTTC. This encodes CATSGTGGKTQYF.

The chain combines TRBV12-5 with TRBJ2-2; the D gene is possibly TRBD1 (5 bases). V lost 1 base and J lost 2, with 8 bases in between. Germline V lookup: CDR1 LGHNT, CDR2 FRNRAP. This CDR3 is 15 amino acids long. This CDR3 is CASGLAGSNTGELFF. CDR3 nucleotide sequence: TGTGCTAGTGGTTTGGCAGGGTCCAACACCGGGGAGCTGTTTTTT.

This chain uses TRBV11-2 with TRBJ2-3; 10 bases fit TRBD2. The V gene's germline CDR1 is SGHAT and CDR2 FQNNGV. The CDR3 loop spans 17 amino acids. Unmatched junction bases numbered 9, after V lost 1 base and J lost 5 bases. In DNA, the CDR3 is TGTGCCAGCAGCTTAGTGGAGAGCGGGGGGGAGGGAGATACGCAGTATTTT. Translating gives CASSLVESGGEGDTQYF.

The genes are TRBV11-1 and TRBJ2-7; 7 positions match TRBD2. The CDR3 length is 13 residues. The junction had 5 bases not matched to a gene; V was cut back by 5 bases and J by 4 bases. Germline CDR1 is SGHAT and CDR2 is FQDESV (reference sequence). The CDR3 reads CASSPTGGYEQYF. For the CDR3, the DNA is TGTGCCAGCAGCCCCACGGGGGGTTACGAGCAGTACTTC. The variable domain in full, with the rest retrieved from reference TRBV11-1 and TRBJ2-7, is EAEVAQSPRYKITEKSQAVAFWCDPISGHATLYWYRQILGQGPELLVQFQDESVVDDSQLPKDRFSAERLKGVDSTLKIQPAELGDSAMYLCASSPTGGYEQYFGPGTRLTVT.

The chain combines TRBV5-4 with TRBJ2-5; TRBD1 is a possible D gene (6 bases). V was pared by 5 bases and J by 2 bases, with 13 bases between. The CDR3 is made up of 14 amino acids. The germline CDR1 and CDR2 sequences are SGHNT and YYREEE (reference sequence). DNA for the CDR3: TGTGCCAGCAGAGGCCAGGGGACACAAGAGACCCAGTACTTC. Translation gives CASRGQGTQETQYF. Supplemented by reference TRBV5-4 and TRBJ2-5, the full variable domain reads ETGVTQSPTHLIKTRGQQVTLRCSSQSGHNTVSWYQQALGQGPQFIFQYYREEENGRGNFPPRFSGLQFPNYSSELNVNALELDDSALYLCASRGQGTQETQYFGPGTRLLVL.

This chain uses TRBV14 with TRBJ1-4; maybe TRBD1 (5 bases). CDR1 and CDR2 (germline): SGHDN, FVKESK. The CDR3 length is 15 residues. V lost 0 bases and J 7 bases, leaving 12 bases between the germline ends. The CDR3 coding sequence is TGTGCCAGCAGCCAAGAAGGCGGGGCTGGTGAAAAACTGTTTTTT. This codes for CASSQEGGAGEKLFF.

As for this clone: The sample holds other DNA sequences that translate to the same CDR3. J is TRBJ2-7 and V is TRBV11-2; TRBD2 might be the D (6 bases). In germline, CDR1 is SGHAT, CDR2 FQNNGV. V lost 1 base and J lost 4, with 11 bases in between. This CDR3 region has 14 residues. The CDR3 protein is CASSLGAGGYEQYV. The CDR3 DNA reads TGTGCCAGCAGCTTAGGGGCCGGGGGTTACGAGCAGTACGTC.

V usage is TRBV6-1 and J usage is TRBJ2-3; 8 bases are a match to TRBD1. Losses at the gene ends were 3 bases for V and 6 bases for J; bases not matched to a gene: 5. CDR1 is MNHNS and CDR2 is SASEGT in the germline V gene. CDR3 length: 14 residues. The CDR3 is CASSEDRARDTQYF. Here the CDR3 DNA reads TGTGCCAGCAGTGAGGACAGGGCAAGGGATACGCAGTATTTT.